These 12 T cell receptor delta chains were all obtained from the same sample, sequenced in a study of Vδ1+ human thymocytes. Study conclusions and caveats: Thymic TRG and TRD repertoires appeared highly polyclonal, with Gaussian CDR3 length distributions.

Extracted RNA was reverse transcribed into cDNA. Multiplex PCR used pooled V-gene forward primers and a constant-region reverse primer to amplify CDR3s. TCRdb re-called the multiplex PCR reads through CATT. The sample lists about 75,000 delta-chain clones, approximately 37% occurring once. Their antigen targets remain unknown. What was sequenced was Vdelta1+ gamma-delta thymocytes from the thymus. Subset described: FACS-sorted CD3+ TCRalphabeta- TCRVdelta1+ TCRVdelta2- thymocytes. The receptors were sampled from a boy in the first two years of life who had congenital heart surgery.

The rearrangement uses TRDV1 and TRDJ1; 12 positions agree with TRDD3. The junction had 14 bases not matched to a gene; V was cut back by 3 bases and J by 0 bases. The CDR3 extends over 20 amino acids. Germline V lookup: CDR1 TSWWSYY, CDR2 QGS. CDR3 DNA: TGTGCTCTTGGGGAGTATCCCCTACGTCTGGGGGATACGGACACCGATAAACTCATCTTT. Protein: CALGEYPLRLGDTDTDKLIF.

This clone was detected only once. Its ends do not fully match the called genes, so a read error is possible. Other DNA sequences in this sample translate to the same CDR3. The rearrangement joins TRDV2 to TRDJ1; 12 positions agree with TRDD3. The CDR3 contains 22 residues. Germline-derived CDR1 and CDR2 are GEAIGNYY and EKD. The DNA of the CDR3 is TGTGCCTGTGTTGAGTTTACTGGGGGATACATTCGTGGTTTGATCCCCACCGATAAGCTCATCTTT. Protein product: CACVEFTGGYIRGLIPTDKLIF.

Remarks on this clone: Germline and junction disagree at one end, which may indicate a read error. The chain links TRDV1 to TRDJ1; D gene ambiguous. There are 18 residues in the CDR3. CDR1 TSWWSYY and CDR2 QGS come from the germline V gene. As DNA, the CDR3 is TGTGCTCTTGGGGAACTCTCAGGTGATCCTCAGTACACCGATAACCTCATCTTT. Its protein product is CALGELSGDPQYTDNLIF.

This clone was picked up a small number of times. The chain has TRDV1 and TRDJ1, with TRDD3 matching 8 bases. Germline CDR1 TSWWSYY, CDR2 QGS. V lost 0 bases and J lost 4; bases outside the gene matches: 13. The CDR3 totals 18 residues. The CDR3 DNA sequence: TGTGCTCTTGGGGAACTACACCTAAGGGGGGATAGAATCGATAAACTCATCTTT. It is translated as CALGELHLRGDRIDKLIF.

V gene TRDV1 combines with J gene TRDJ1; 10 nucleotides agree with TRDD3. The CDR3 length is 19 residues. The trim removed 3 bases at V and 4 bases at J, leaving 17 bases unmatched. CDR1 is TSWWSYY and CDR2 is QGS in the germline V gene. The CDR3 protein is CALGDDLETWGIRSDKLIF. The CDR3 DNA is TGTGCTCTTGGGGACGACCTAGAAACCTGGGGGATAAGGAGCGATAAACTCATCTTT.

This chain links TRDV1 with TRDJ1; D is possibly TRDD2 or TRDD3 (8 bases each). Germline V gene data show CDR1 as TSWWSYY and CDR2 as QGS. This CDR3 is built from 21 residues. Trimming stripped 1 base from V and 3 bases from J, with 30 bases between. Here the CDR3 DNA reads TGTGCTCTTGGGGAACCTTCCTACTGCCGGGGGATAGCCTGTACTCCCGATAAACTCATCTTT. It yields the protein CALGEPSYCRGIACTPDKLIF.

This chain joins TRDV1 and TRDJ1, with TRDD3 identical over 7 bases. The germline gives CDR1 TSWWSYY, CDR2 QGS. The CDR3 is 17 residues long. Trimming removed 0 bases from V and 5 bases from J; junction bases left unmatched: 12. DNA of the CDR3: TGTGCTCTTGGGGAACTGTCCCTACGGCAGGGGGATGATAAACTCATCTTT. It codes for CALGELSLRQGDDKLIF.

In this sample, this clone turned up once. This rearrangement joins TRDV1 to TRDJ1; D might be TRDD3 (5 bases). V was trimmed by 5 bases and J by 4 bases, leaving 23 bases between them. The CDR3 loop spans 17 amino acids. The germline V gene encodes CDR1 TSWWSYY and CDR2 QGS. The CDR3 loop reads CALGSPLAAITGDKLIF. CDR3 bases: TGTGCTCTTGGGAGCCCTCTTGCGGCCATTACTGGCGATAAACTCATCTTT.

This clone was observed a few times. The genes are TRDV1 and TRDJ1, with 8 bases fitting TRDD3. The CDR3 spans 14 residues. V dropped 5 bases and J dropped 4; count of bases not matched to a gene: 6. The germline V gene has CDR1 TSWWSYY and CDR2 QGS. The CDR3 DNA sequence: TGTGCTCTTGGGAGCCCCTGGGGGAACGATAAACTCATCTTT. Its translation is CALGSPWGNDKLIF.

This clone has a handful of counts. This chain uses TRDV1 with TRDJ1, with 9 bases lining up with TRDD3. The CDR3 has 18 residues. Germline-derived CDR1 and CDR2 are TSWWSYY and QGS. Unmatched junction bases numbered 14, after V lost 0 bases and J lost 6 bases. The CDR3 sequence: CALGELDLVWGIQHKLIF. The CDR3 DNA reads as TGTGCTCTTGGGGAACTAGACTTAGTCTGGGGGATCCAGCATAAACTCATCTTT.

The sample holds a few counts of this clone. The chain carries TRDV2 and TRDJ1; D might be TRDD3 (6 bases). This CDR3 region has 19 residues. Germline V lookup: CDR1 GEAIGNYY, CDR2 EKD. With 5 bases removed from V and 0 bases from J, the gap between germline ends came to 27 bases. CDR3 coding DNA: TGTGCCTGTGCCATTATGATTGGGGGCTCGTATTTGTACACCGATAAACTCATCTTT. This gives the protein CACAIMIGGSYLYTDKLIF.

A few counts support this clone. The chain employs TRDV1 and TRDJ2; 11 positions agree with TRDD3. This CDR3 has 27 residues. J was trimmed by 0 bases and V by 0 bases; bases with no gene match: 30. CDR1 and CDR2 (germline): TSWWSYY, QGS. CDR3 sequence reads: CALGELSSAFLSLYLLGDRALTAQLFF. CDR3 DNA: TGTGCTCTTGGGGAACTCTCCTCGGCCTTCCTATCTTTATACTTACTGGGGGATAGGGCTTTGACAGCACAACTCTTCTTT.